The next 16 T cell receptor beta chains were all read from a single sample in a study of cytomegalovirus exposure and HLA in healthy donors. The PCR employed 60 Vbeta primers together with 13 Jbeta primers. Using immunoSEQ multiplex PCR, the repertoire was profiled, and TCRdb retains in-frame clones only, with some absent. The data show about 80,000 clones, roughly 85% seen once. The sample was PBMCs. The receptors were sampled from a man aged 25-45 years in good health and CMV-seronegative.

V is TRBV6-5 and J is TRBJ1-1, with D perhaps TRBD1 (6 bases). CDR3 size: 14 residues. Germline V gives CDR1 MNHEY, CDR2 SVGAGI. Trimming took off 5 bases at V and 1 base at J, with 11 bases between the two ends. The CDR3 here is CASSLGQANTEAFF. DNA of the CDR3: TGTGCCAGCAGTCTGGGACAAGCGAACACTGAAGCTTTCTTT.

The chain uses TRBV28 and TRBJ1-4; D perhaps matches TRBD1 (5 bases). The germline V gene encodes CDR1 MDHEN and CDR2 SYDVKM. The CDR3 has 12 amino acids. V lost 4 bases and J 13 bases, leaving 13 bases between the germline ends. The CDR3 region has the DNA TGTGCCAGCAGTTCAGACAGAGGCGGACTGTTTTTT. It translates to CASSSDRGGLFF.

This clone was seen only a few times. CDR3 sequence: CASSQSGGRAGELFF. The CDR3, as DNA: TGTGCCAGCAGCCAATCCGGGGGGCGCGCCGGGGAGCTGTTTTTT. This rearrangement joins TRBV5-4 to TRBJ2-2; tentatively, D is TRBD2 (7 bases). V was trimmed by 4 bases and J by 6 bases, leaving 16 bases between them. CDR1 is SGHNT and CDR2 is YYREEE in the germline V gene (reference sequence). The CDR3 covers 15 residues.

This chain links TRBV6-5 with TRBJ2-7; 10 nucleotides match TRBD2. This CDR3 is built from 14 residues. CDR1 is MNHEY, CDR2 SVGAGI, per germline. With 3 bases clipped from V and 3 bases from J, the junction kept 2 bases outside the gene matches. CDR3 in amino acids: CASSYASGSYEQYF. The CDR3 DNA follows: TGTGCCAGCAGTTATGCTAGCGGGAGCTACGAGCAGTACTTC.

The CDR3 protein is CASSSNFEGTTEAFF. CDR3 bases: TGTGCCAGCAGCTCTAACTTCGAGGGAACCACTGAAGCTTTCTTT. This chain uses TRBV7-9 with TRBJ1-1; no definite D call. The germline V and J ends were trimmed by 4 bases and 4 bases, with 16 bases remaining between them. Germline-derived CDR1 and CDR2 are SEHNR and FQNEAQ (reference sequence). This CDR3 region has 15 residues.

The chain has TRBV15 and TRBJ2-1, with 10 nucleotides matching TRBD2. The CDR3 spans 15 residues. Germline assignment: CDR1 LNHNV and CDR2 YYDKDF (reference sequence). V shed 1 base, J shed 4 bases, and the junction held 1 base outside the gene matches. CDR3 coding DNA: TGTGCCACCAGCAGAGGGACTAGCGGATACAATGAGCAGTTCTTC. It encodes CATSRGTSGYNEQFF.

V is TRBV4-2 and J is TRBJ2-7; 8 bases agree with TRBD1. Losses at the gene ends were 0 bases for V and 7 bases for J; bases not matched to a gene: 17. The germline CDR1 and CDR2 sequences are LGHNA and YNFKEQ. There are 18 residues in the CDR3. This chain's CDR3 is CASSQDTGGGTVLGEQYF. The CDR3 nucleotides read TGTGCCAGCAGCCAAGATACAGGGGGAGGAACCGTTTTAGGGGAGCAGTACTTC.

V and J are TRBV9 and TRBJ1-2; TRBD1 agrees at 12 bases. With V trimmed by 4 bases and J by 0 bases, 10 bases remained unmatched. Germline assignment: CDR1 SGDLS and CDR2 YYNGEE. The CDR3 covers 18 residues. The CDR3 nucleotides read TGTGCCAGCAGCCTAGGGGACAGGGGGCATAGAGCTAACTATGGCTACACCTTC. Protein sequence: CASSLGDRGHRANYGYTF.

V gene TRBV19 combines with J gene TRBJ1-1; D ambiguous. In germline, CDR1 is LNHDA, CDR2 SQIVND (reference sequence). The CDR3 totals 13 residues. V dropped 6 bases and J dropped 1 base, with 9 bases sitting between them. CDR3 DNA: TGTGCCAGTAGCAACAGAAGGAACACTGAAGCTTTCTTT. This sequence encodes CASSNRRNTEAFF.

The chain carries TRBV13 and TRBJ1-1; no definite D call. CDR3 length: 13 residues. V lost 1 base and J 1 base, leaving 4 bases between the germline ends. Germline loops: CDR1 PRHDT, CDR2 FYEKMQ (reference sequence). CDR3 nucleotides: TGTGCCAGCAGCTTAGACAGGAACACTGAAGCTTTCTTT. This gives the protein CASSLDRNTEAFF.

The V call is TRBV14, the J call TRBJ1-2; no reliable D call. The CDR3 totals 9 residues. Germline CDR1 and CDR2: SGHDN and FVKESK. Trimming cost V 2 bases and J 12 bases, with 4 bases left between them. The CDR3 DNA sequence: TGTGCCAGCAGCCAACTACACACCTTC. This translates into CASSQLHTF.

The genes are TRBV11-2 and TRBJ2-1, with 13 bases matching TRBD2. CDR1 and CDR2 (germline): SGHAT, FQNNGV. This CDR3 is 16 amino acids long. The trim removed 1 base at V and 9 bases at J, leaving 6 bases unmatched. The CDR3 sequence: CASSLGTSGSYGEQFF. CDR3 bases: TGTGCCAGCAGCTTAGGGACTAGCGGGAGTTATGGTGAGCAGTTCTTC.

This clone was detected only a few times. The rearrangement uses TRBV11-3 and TRBJ2-7, with 9 positions matching TRBD1. Trimming at V came to 10 bases and at J to 7 bases, leaving 11 bases not matched to a gene. CDR1 is SGHNT, CDR2 YENEEA, per germline. This CDR3 region has 13 residues. CDR3 protein: CAIAGTGNWEQYF. CDR3 nucleotide sequence: TGTGCCATCGCCGGGACAGGGAATTGGGAGCAGTACTTC.

J is TRBJ2-1 and V is TRBV30, with a weak D call TRBD1 (5 bases). This CDR3 is built from 17 residues. Germline loops: CDR1 GTSNPN, CDR2 SVGIG (reference sequence). With 3 bases removed from V and 0 bases from J, the gap between germline ends came to 18 bases. The CDR3 reads CAWRQGPLLGSYNEQFF. DNA of the CDR3: TGTGCCTGGAGGCAGGGCCCCCTTTTAGGCTCCTACAATGAGCAGTTCTTC. The full variable domain, rest sourced from reference TRBV30 and TRBJ2-1, is SQTIHQWPATLVQPVGSPLSLECTVEGTSNPNLYWYRQAAGRGLQLLFYSVGIGQISSEVPQNLSASRPQDRQFILSSKKLLLSDSGFYLCAWRQGPLLGSYNEQFFGPGTRLTVL.

This chain links TRBV18 with TRBJ1-5, with D possibly being TRBD1 (6 bases). From germline, CDR1 is KGHSH and CDR2 LQKENI. The CDR3 is 14 residues long. Deletions cut 6 bases from V and 6 bases from J, with 15 bases between. The CDR3 region is CASSPGGGRQPQHF. The CDR3 coding sequence is TGTGCCAGCTCTCCGGGAGGGGGTCGTCAGCCCCAGCATTTT.

The V and J genes are TRBV10-3 and TRBJ2-3; 9 positions agree with TRBD2. J lost 1 base, V lost 7 bases, and 3 bases had no gene match. The CDR3 runs to 14 residues. In germline, CDR1 is ENHRY, CDR2 SYGVKD. The CDR3, as DNA: TGTGCCATCAAAGCTAGCGGGGGCACAGATACGCAGTATTTT. Encoded protein: CAIKASGGTDTQYF.